Presented here are 17 T cell receptor beta chains from one specimen sequenced in a study of breast tumors, draining lymph nodes, adjacent tissues. Via MiXCR, TCRdb re-called the multiplex PCR reads, giving one row per CDR3 protein. The table lists about 230,000 distinct CDR3 sequences, 32% of them singletons. Samples came from axillary lymph nodes draining the breast cancer. The sample taken for sequencing was axillary lymph node tissue. These receptor sequences come from a female donor with breast cancer. Some clones in this sample may be carry-over from other donors' samples.

This clonotype showed up just a few times. The gene calls are TRBV28 and TRBJ2-7; 7 bases agree with TRBD1. V gave up 6 bases and J gave up 3 bases; unmatched junction bases: 8. The CDR3 runs to 14 residues. From germline, CDR1 is MDHEN and CDR2 SYDVKM. CDR3 DNA sequence: TGTGCCAGCAGCGATGGGGACAGTAGCTACGAGCAGTACTTC. It is translated as CASSDGDSSYEQYF. The full variable domain, its missing parts supplied by reference TRBV28 and TRBJ2-7, is DVKVTQSSRYLVKRTGEKVFLECVQDMDHENMFWYRQDPGLGLRLIYFSYDVKMKEKGDIPEGYSVSREKKERFSLILESASTNQTSMYLCASSDGDSSYEQYFGPGTRLTVT.

This clonotype showed up many times. The chain links TRBV7-9 to TRBJ2-3, with 9 positions matching TRBD2. The germline gives CDR1 SEHNR, CDR2 FQNEAQ (reference sequence). The CDR3 has 19 residues. V was pared by 0 bases and J by 4 bases, with 14 bases of the junction left unmatched. DNA of the CDR3: TGTGCCAGCAGCTTAGCAGCGGGCGGGAGGGCCCTGGTTGCAGATACGCAGTATTTT. This codes for CASSLAAGGRALVADTQYF.

The chain joins TRBV24-1 to TRBJ2-1; TRBD2 matches at 9 bases. From germline, CDR1 is KGHDR and CDR2 SFDVKD. The CDR3 is 18 amino acids. The ends lost 0 bases at V and 8 bases at J; junction bases unmatched: 13. CDR3 sequence reads: CATSDLPVAGVDLDEQFF. The CDR3 DNA is TGTGCCACCAGTGATTTGCCGGTAGCGGGAGTGGACTTAGATGAGCAGTTCTTC.

This clonotype was picked up many times. The chain has TRBV6-6 and TRBJ2-7; D is perhaps TRBD1 (5 bases). This CDR3 region has 15 residues. V was pared by 3 bases and J by 0 bases, with 12 bases between. Germline-derived CDR1 and CDR2 are MNHNY and SVGAGI (reference sequence). The CDR3 here is CASSYETAISYEQYF. DNA of the CDR3: TGTGCCAGCAGTTATGAGACAGCTATCTCCTACGAGCAGTACTTC.

V and J are TRBV19 and TRBJ1-5; TRBD1 matches 7 bases. From germline, CDR1 is LNHDA and CDR2 SQIVND (reference sequence). V trimming: 7 bases; J trimming: 2 bases; junction bases outside the gene matches: 5. The CDR3 sequence is 14 residues long. For the CDR3, the DNA is TGTGCCAGTACGAGGGGGCGCCGCAATCAGCCCCAGCATTTT. It encodes CASTRGRRNQPQHF. The full variable domain, rest sourced from reference TRBV19 and TRBJ1-5, is DGGITQSPKYLFRKEGQNVTLSCEQNLNHDAMYWYRQDPGQGLRLIYYSQIVNDFQKGDIAEGYSVSREKKESFPLTVTSAQKNPTAFYLCASTRGRRNQPQHFGDGTRLSIL.

This clonotype showed up just a few times. J is TRBJ2-3 and V is TRBV18; D ambiguous. This CDR3 is built from 14 residues. Trimming removed 0 bases from V and 5 bases from J, with 9 bases in between. The germline gives CDR1 KGHSH, CDR2 LQKENI. The CDR3 protein is CASSPPTVLDTQYF. The CDR3, as DNA: TGTGCCAGCTCACCACCCACCGTCTTAGATACGCAGTATTTT.

This clonotype was recorded many times. The chain employs TRBV30 and TRBJ1-5; TRBD1 might be the D (6 bases). The CDR3 is made up of 13 amino acids. CDR1 GTSNPN and CDR2 SVGIG come from the germline V gene (reference sequence). The V end lost 2 bases, the J end lost 6 bases, and 11 bases lay between the germline ends. CDR3 protein: CAWSSRGGQPQHF. The CDR3 DNA reads as TGTGCCTGGAGTTCCAGGGGCGGTCAGCCCCAGCATTTT.

This clonotype appeared a few times. With a much larger clone just one base away, this may be a read error. This chain joins TRBV20-1 and TRBJ2-2, with 11 bases that match TRBD2. Germline V gives CDR1 DFQATT, CDR2 SNEGSKA (reference sequence). V gave up 0 bases and J gave up 4 bases; unmatched junction bases: 4. This CDR3 comprises 16 residues. CDR3 protein: CSARDRLAGTTGELFF. DNA of the CDR3: TGCAGTGCTAGAGATCGACTAGCGGGGACCACCGGGGAGCTGTTTTTT.

This chain connects TRBV27 to TRBJ2-7, with TRBD1 matching 11 bases. The junction had 6 bases not matched to a gene; V was cut back by 6 bases and J by 2 bases. CDR1 is MNHEY and CDR2 is SMNVEV in the germline V gene (reference sequence). This CDR3 region has 15 residues. CDR3 loop: CASRQTGQGAYEQYF. CDR3 bases: TGTGCCAGCAGACAAACGGGACAGGGGGCCTACGAGCAGTACTTC.

This clonotype was recorded at least ten times. V and J are TRBV19 and TRBJ2-7, with 13 positions matching TRBD2. The junction had 4 bases not matched to a gene; V was cut back by 2 bases and J by 6 bases. In germline, CDR1 is LNHDA, CDR2 SQIVND (reference sequence). CDR3 length equals 15 residues. The CDR3, as DNA: TGTGCCAGTAGTATATCTGGGACTAGCGGGACCGAGCAGTACTTC. Residues: CASSISGTSGTEQYF.

This clonotype was recorded many times. The V and J genes are TRBV30 and TRBJ2-1; D remains unclear. This CDR3 contains 11 residues. Germline V gene data show CDR1 as GTSNPN and CDR2 as SVGIG (reference sequence). V was trimmed by 2 bases and J by 6 bases, leaving 5 bases between them. DNA of the CDR3: TGTGCCTGGAGTTTCAGCAATGAGCAGTTCTTC. It specifies CAWSFSNEQFF.

At least ten counts were recorded for this clonotype. The chain is built from TRBV24-1 and TRBJ2-2; tentative D call: TRBD1 (6 bases). Germline CDR1 and CDR2: KGHDR and SFDVKD. The CDR3 runs 16 residues. V was cut by 3 bases and J by 3 bases, with 13 bases left in between. Here the CDR3 reads CATSDGGRTHTGELFF. CDR3 nucleotide sequence: TGTGCCACCAGTGATGGGGGCCGGACACACACCGGGGAGCTGTTTTTT.

CDR3 region: CASSNSGQSYNSPLHF. DNA for the CDR3: TGTGCCAGTAGTAACTCGGGACAGAGCTATAATTCACCCCTCCACTTT. This rearrangement joins TRBV19 to TRBJ1-6; 7 bases map to TRBD1. Germline CDR1 LNHDA, CDR2 SQIVND (reference sequence). CDR3 size: 16 residues. J was trimmed by 3 bases and V by 4 bases; bases with no gene match: 6.

As to this clonotype: A much bigger clone sits one base away, suggesting this may be a read error. This chain joins TRBV7-3 and TRBJ2-1; 8 nucleotides match TRBD2. The CDR3 is 17 residues long. The V gene's germline CDR1 is SGHTA and CDR2 FQGTGA. V dropped 5 bases and J dropped 5; count of bases not matched to a gene: 14. In DNA, the CDR3 is TGTGCCAGCAGCCTCGGGGGAGGCGGGAGGAGTAACAATGAGCAGTTCTTC. Its translation is CASSLGGGGRSNNEQFF.

The chain uses TRBV4-2 and TRBJ1-2; D unresolved. The CDR3 extends over 14 amino acids. Germline lookup yields CDR1 LGHNA and CDR2 YNFKEQ. Trimming cost V 4 bases and J 1 base, with 10 bases left between them. The CDR3 loop is CASSPLGSNYGYTF. As DNA, the CDR3 is TGTGCCAGCAGCCCTTTGGGGAGTAACTATGGCTACACCTTC.

The chain combines TRBV20-1 with TRBJ2-2; no firm D call. V lost 5 bases to trimming and J lost 7 bases, with 5 bases between them. This CDR3 contains 10 residues. Germline V gene lookup returns CDR1 DFQATT and CDR2 SNEGSKA (reference sequence). In DNA form, the CDR3 reads TGCAGTGCTGGGGACGGGGAGCTGTTTTTT. Protein product: CSAGDGELFF.

This clonotype came up once. The chain joins TRBV15 to TRBJ2-7, with D maybe TRBD2 (5 bases). Germline-derived CDR1 and CDR2 are LNHNV and YYDKDF (reference sequence). Trimming removed 0 bases at V and 2 bases at J, with 20 bases between. The CDR3 covers 18 residues. CDR3 residues: CATSRDRWTHQNTYEQYF. The CDR3 DNA sequence: TGTGCCACCAGCAGAGATAGGTGGACTCATCAGAACACCTACGAGCAGTACTTC.